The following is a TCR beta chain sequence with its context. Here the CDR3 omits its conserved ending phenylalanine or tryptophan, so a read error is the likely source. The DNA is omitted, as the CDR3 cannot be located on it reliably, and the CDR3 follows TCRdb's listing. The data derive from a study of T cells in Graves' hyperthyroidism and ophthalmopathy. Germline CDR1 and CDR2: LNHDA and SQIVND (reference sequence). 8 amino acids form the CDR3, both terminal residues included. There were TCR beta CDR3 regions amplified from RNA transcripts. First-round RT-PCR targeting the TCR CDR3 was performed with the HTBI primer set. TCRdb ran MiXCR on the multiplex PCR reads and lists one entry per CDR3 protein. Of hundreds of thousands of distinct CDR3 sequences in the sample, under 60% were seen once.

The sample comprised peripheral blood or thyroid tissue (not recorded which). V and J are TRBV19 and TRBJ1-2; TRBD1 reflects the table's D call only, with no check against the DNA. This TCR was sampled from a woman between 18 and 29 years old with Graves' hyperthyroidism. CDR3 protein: CASSDRDI.